Listed below are T cell receptor beta chains from one sample, sequenced in a study of T cell changes during pregnancy in multiple sclerosis. Sequenced by immunoSEQ multiplex PCR; TCRdb stores in-frame clones only, minus some. The data contain around 88,000 clones, 85% to 95% of them singletons. The sample here was peripheral blood, taken in the first trimester of pregnancy. The receptor source for this set is a female donor with multiple sclerosis, enrolled in a pregnancy study. CDR3s include the opening cysteine and the closing phenylalanine or tryptophan. A D gene is named only where the DNA matches it firmly. Rows may omit the clone size; those that give it use once, few, many or a size class.

TRBV9	-	TRBJ2-1	TRBD2	TGTGCCAGCAGCGTAACAGCGGGAGAGCGCAATGAGCAGTTCTTC	CASSVTAGERNEQFF
TRBV5-1	-	TRBJ1-2	-	TGCGCCAGCAGCTCTCATACAGGGCTCTATGGCTACACCTTC	CASSSHTGLYGYTF
TRBV27	-	TRBJ2-7	TRBD2	TGTGCCAGCAGTTTAAGGGCGGGGACTAGCGGGTACTCCTACGAGCAGTACTTC	CASSLRAGTSGYSYEQYF
TRBV7-9	once	TRBJ1-4	TRBD1	TGTGCCAGCAGCTTGGGGACAGGGCAGGATGAAAAACTGTTTTTT	CASSLGTGQDEKLFF
TRBV28	-	TRBJ2-7	TRBD1	TGTGCCAGCAGTGAGGACAGGGGAAAAGTATTCTCCTACGAGCAGTACTTC	CASSEDRGKVFSYEQYF
TRBV11-2	-	TRBJ2-1	-	TGTGCCAGCAGCTTAAGTAAGGGAGTTGCTGAGCAGTTCTTC	CASSLSKGVAEQFF
TRBV7-9	-	TRBJ1-2	-	TGTGCCAGCAGCTTGGGCGGGGCGTCCTATGGCTACACCTTC	CASSLGGASYGYTF
TRBV28	-	TRBJ1-1	TRBD1	TGTGCCAGCAGTTCTCACAGGGGCACTGAAGCTTTCTTT	CASSSHRGTEAFF
TRBV5-1	-	TRBJ2-1	TRBD2	TGCGCCAGCAGCACCCTGACTAGCGGGAGGAATAATGAGCAGTTCTTC	CASSTLTSGRNNEQFF
TRBV2	-	TRBJ1-3	-	TGTGCCAGCAGTGAACAGGGTTGGAGTAACACCATATATTTT	CASSEQGWSNTIYF
TRBV6-1	-	TRBJ2-2	TRBD2	TGTGCCAACGGACTAGCCGGGGAGCTGTTTTTT	CANGLAGELFF
TRBV19	-	TRBJ2-2	TRBD1	TGTGCCAGTATAAGAACAGGGGGCAACGGGGAGCTGTTTTTT	CASIRTGGNGELFF
TRBV28	-	TRBJ1-5	-	TGTGCCAGCAGTTTATCTGGGAGGGGAAGCAATCAGCCCCAGCATTTT	CASSLSGRGSNQPQHF
TRBV27	few	TRBJ2-1	TRBD2	TGTGCCAGCAGTCTTATAGCGGGAGGTTCCTACAATGAGCAGTTCTTC	CASSLIAGGSYNEQFF
TRBV4-3	once	TRBJ1-1	-	TGCGCCAGCAGCCAAGAAGCTGCAGGGGTGAACACTGAAGCTTTCTTT	CASSQEAAGVNTEAFF
TRBV7-2	-	TRBJ1-4	TRBD1	TGTGCCAGCAGCTTTCAGGGGGCCGGGAGTGAAAAACTGTTTTTT	CASSFQGAGSEKLFF
TRBV28	once	TRBJ2-7	-	TGTGCCAGCAGTTTAACGCGAATAATCTACGAGCAGTACTTC	CASSLTRIIYEQYF
TRBV7-3	-	TRBJ2-5	TRBD1	TGTGCCAGCAGCTTATTGGACAGGGAGACCCAGTACTTC	CASSLLDRETQYF
TRBV6-5	few	TRBJ2-7	-	TGTGCCAGCAGTCCACCTACAGGAACCTACGAGCAGTACTTC	CASSPPTGTYEQYF
TRBV11-2	-	TRBJ1-2	-	TGTGCCAGCAGATCTACAGGGCTGTCTAACTATGGCTACACCTTC	CASRSTGLSNYGYTF
TRBV5-1	-	TRBJ2-1	TRBD2	TGCGCCAGCAGCTTCCCCTCGGGAGGCGCCAACAATGAGCAGTTCTTC	CASSFPSGGANNEQFF
TRBV28	-	TRBJ2-1	-	TGTGCCAGCAGTGGAACAGTTCTCCCCTACAATGAGCAGTTCTTC	CASSGTVLPYNEQFF
TRBV6-1	-	TRBJ2-1	-	TGTGCCAGCGTATCCTGGCCCAATGAGCAGTTCTTC	CASVSWPNEQFF
TRBV18	once	TRBJ2-4	TRBD1	TGTGCCAGCTCACCACCCGCAGGGGGCTTGCTGGTTGGAGCCAAAAACATTCAGTACTTC	CASSPPAGGLLVGAKNIQYF